This record looks at one T cell receptor beta chain sequence and its context. Its antigen is unidentified. The data are from a study of graft-versus-host responses after intestinal transplantation. Study-wide results and caveats: GvH clones were found in recipient marrow; some appeared first in ileum or blood.

This CDR3 is 13 amino acids long. The germline V gene encodes CDR1 MGHRA and CDR2 YSYEKL. Trimming shortened V by 1 base and J by 8 bases, and 9 bases separated the two germline ends. TCRdb keeps only in-frame clones here, not all; method: immunoSEQ multiplex PCR. The table has around 88,000 clones, approximately 89% seen once. The starting material was unstimulated CD8+ T cells sorted from spleen or lymph node cells, obtained before transplant. The clonotype originates from a human donor who was the organ donor for an intestinal transplant. The chain employs TRBV4-1 and TRBJ2-1; TRBD2 might be the D (5 bases). CDR3 coding DNA: TGCGCCAGCAGCCAAGCGGCGGGCTATGAGCAGTTCTTC. Translated, it gives CASSQAAGYEQFF.